The 30 T cell receptor beta chains listed next were all sequenced from one sample in a study of CD8 T cells in ankylosing spondylitis. Antigen specificity for these receptors is unknown. Study conclusions and caveats: A motif in TCR beta, a set of seven to nine highly homologous variants, appeared characteristic of ankylosing spondylitis blood.

TCRdb called the 5' RACE reads again in MiXCR, with one record for every CDR3 protein. The sample carries more than 500,000 distinct CDR3 sequences, roughly 5.2% recorded once. The sequencing input was blood, either unsorted or a sorted T cell fraction (not recorded which). The receptors were sampled from a male donor with ankylosing spondylitis.

The sample holds many counts of this clonotype. The chain links TRBV12-3 or TRBV12-4 to TRBJ1-4; D gene ambiguous. The CDR3 runs 14 residues. Trimming left V 3 bases short and J 3 bases short, with 8 bases between. As DNA, the CDR3 is TGTGCCAGCAGTTTTAGTAGGGCTAATGAAAAACTGTTTTTT. Translated, it gives CASSFSRANEKLFF.

This clonotype turned up a few times. This chain joins TRBV4-3 and TRBJ2-3; 9 bases map to TRBD2. CDR3 size: 17 residues. V trimming: 1 base; J trimming: 4 bases; junction bases outside the gene matches: 9. CDR1 and CDR2 from the germline V gene are LGHNA and YSLEER. CDR3 DNA: TGCGCCAGCAGCCAAGCTTACCAGCGGGGGGATGCAGATACGCAGTATTTT. Protein: CASSQAYQRGDADTQYF.

This clonotype came up many times. This sequence joins TRBV20-1 and TRBJ2-7; D gene unclear. Trimming took 1 base from V and 3 from J, leaving 16 bases between them. This CDR3 region has 15 residues. The V gene's germline CDR1 is DFQATT and CDR2 SNEGSKA (reference sequence). The CDR3 reads CSARVGSYSLYEQYF. The CDR3 bases are TGCAGTGCTAGAGTAGGTTCCTACAGCCTCTACGAGCAGTACTTC.

There are many counts of this clonotype. The chain recombines TRBV9 with TRBJ2-1, with D maybe TRBD1 (6 bases). V was shortened by 2 bases and J by 4 bases, with 13 bases between the two germline ends. The CDR3 is 15 residues long. CDR1 and CDR2 (germline): SGDLS, YYNGEE. CDR3 in amino acids: CASSVTGTQYNEQFF. The DNA for the CDR3 is TGTGCCAGCAGCGTCACCGGGACACAGTACAATGAGCAGTTCTTC.

In this sample, this clonotype turned up many times. The chain couples TRBV20-1 to TRBJ2-2; TRBD1 might be the D (6 bases). Germline V gene lookup returns CDR1 DFQATT and CDR2 SNEGSKA (reference sequence). Trimming stripped 6 bases from V and 7 bases from J, with 15 bases between. The CDR3 is 13 amino acids. CDR3: CSAAGTINGELFF. The CDR3 nucleotides read TGCAGTGCAGCCGGGACAATAAACGGGGAGCTGTTTTTT.

This chain uses TRBV14 with TRBJ2-1; D tentatively fits TRBD1 or TRBD2 (5 bases each). This CDR3 comprises 18 residues. Trimming took 0 bases from V and 0 from J, leaving 15 bases between them. Germline V lookup: CDR1 SGHDN, CDR2 FVKESK. CDR3 in amino acids: CASSQDRDRPPSYNEQFF. CDR3 coding DNA: TGTGCCAGCAGCCAAGATCGGGACCGACCTCCCTCCTACAATGAGCAGTTCTTC.

Many counts were recorded for this clonotype. The V and J genes are TRBV4-3 and TRBJ2-7; tentatively, D is TRBD1 or TRBD2 (5 bases each). This CDR3 is built from 15 residues. Trimming pared 0 bases from V and 7 bases from J, leaving 16 bases between. Germline values: CDR1 LGHNA, CDR2 YSLEER. CDR3 residues: CASSQDRTGLREQYF. In nucleotides, the CDR3 is TGCGCCAGCAGCCAAGATCGGACGGGGCTGAGGGAGCAGTACTTC.

There are many counts of this clonotype. The rearrangement links TRBV7-2 to TRBJ2-3; unclear D gene. Trimming took 4 bases from V and 6 from J, leaving 11 bases between them. The CDR3 has 13 residues. The V gene's germline CDR1 is SGHTA and CDR2 FQGNSA. The CDR3 DNA reads as TGTGCCAGCAGCTCGAACTGGGTTGATACGCAGTATTTT. This sequence encodes CASSSNWVDTQYF.

This clonotype came up a few times. The DNA for the CDR3 is TGTGCCAGCAGACCGGGACTAACTACCTACAATGAGCAGTTCTTC. This translates into CASRPGLTTYNEQFF. The V call is TRBV6-2 or TRBV6-3, the J call TRBJ2-1, with 7 bases lining up with TRBD2. This CDR3 has 15 amino acids. Per germline, CDR1 MNHEY and CDR2 SVGEGT. The V gene end was trimmed by 6 bases and the J gene end by 2 bases; junction bases not matched to a gene: 7.

This clonotype was seen a handful of times. The gene calls are TRBV7-2 and TRBJ2-6; no definite D call. Per the germline V gene, CDR1 is SGHTA and CDR2 is FQGNSA. V was cut by 5 bases and J by 4 bases, with 6 bases left in between. The CDR3 is made up of 13 amino acids. CDR3 loop: CASSRVGANVLTF. DNA of the CDR3: TGTGCCAGCAGCAGAGTCGGGGCCAACGTCCTGACTTTC.

This clonotype has a count of ten or more. CDR3: CASSPGTGSHNEQFF. As DNA, the CDR3 is TGTGCCAGCAGTCCCGGGACAGGATCTCACAATGAGCAGTTCTTC. The rearrangement links TRBV5-5 to TRBJ2-1; the match to TRBD1 covers 8 bases. The V gene's germline CDR1 is SGHKS and CDR2 YYEKEE (reference sequence). The CDR3 is 15 residues long. Trimming cost V 5 bases and J 5 bases; bases outside gene matches: 9.

In this sample, this clonotype turned up a few times. J is TRBJ1-1 and V is TRBV12-3 or TRBV12-4; D is ambiguous. V was clipped by 2 bases and J by 4 bases, with 14 bases between them. CDR3 size: 15 residues. The chain's CDR3 is CASSLSPELLTEAFF. The CDR3 DNA is TGTGCCAGCAGTTTAAGTCCAGAACTCCTCACTGAAGCTTTCTTT.

This clonotype was counted many times. V and J are TRBV7-2 and TRBJ1-3; 7 bases fit TRBD1. This CDR3 contains 16 residues. With V trimmed by 4 bases and J by 4 bases, 10 bases remained unmatched. CDR1 and CDR2 from the germline V gene are SGHTA and FQGNSA. The CDR3 DNA sequence: TGTGCCAGCAGCTACTCCGCGACAGGGCCCGGAAACACCATATATTTT. This translates into CASSYSATGPGNTIYF.

There are many counts of this clonotype. V usage is TRBV5-6 and J usage is TRBJ2-7; no reliable D call. The V end was cut by 4 bases, the J end by 3 bases, with 8 bases between. This CDR3 is 12 amino acids long. Germline values: CDR1 SGHDT, CDR2 YYEEEE. The CDR3 protein is CASSKPGYEQYF. The CDR3 DNA reads TGTGCCAGCAGCAAACCAGGCTACGAGCAGTACTTC.

The V call is TRBV12-3 or TRBV12-4, the J call TRBJ2-1; D possibly matches TRBD1 or TRBD2 (7 bases each). This CDR3 spans 12 amino acids. V was shortened by 7 bases and J by 8 bases, with 12 bases between the two germline ends. This chain's CDR3 is CASNSGGDEQFF. CDR3 in DNA: TGTGCCAGCAACTCAGGGGGGGATGAGCAGTTCTTC.

This clonotype was found a few times. The chain carries TRBV6-2 or TRBV6-3 and TRBJ1-1, with no clear D. Germline V CDR1 and CDR2: MNHEY, SVGEGT. Trimming cost V 3 bases and J 11 bases, with 16 bases left between them. The CDR3 consists of 13 residues. The CDR3 DNA follows: TGTGCCAGCAGTTATGGGTTACCTCCTCGGGCTTTCTTT. This sequence encodes CASSYGLPPRAFF.

This clonotype was detected ten times or more. The chain links TRBV5-1 to TRBJ2-3, with 9 bases matching TRBD2. Germline V gene sequence: CDR1 SGHRS, CDR2 YFSETQ. CDR3 length: 15 residues. V trimming: 5 bases; J trimming: 3 bases; junction bases outside the gene matches: 7. The CDR3 DNA reads TGCGCCAGCAGTTCGACTAGCGGTTATACAGATACGCAGTATTTT. This translates into CASSSTSGYTDTQYF.

This clonotype was detected only a few times. The chain joins TRBV18 to TRBJ2-7; 11 bases map to TRBD1. Germline CDR1 and CDR2: KGHSH and LQKENI. After removal of 6 bases from V and 7 bases from J, the junction contained 11 bases not matched to a gene. CDR3 size: 15 residues. CDR3 DNA: TGTGCCAGCTCCTTTTCAGGACAGGGGGCAGGAGAGCAGTACTTC. Translation gives CASSFSGQGAGEQYF. Supplemented by reference TRBV18 and TRBJ2-7, the full variable domain reads NAGVMQNPRHLVRRRGQEARLRCSPMKGHSHVYWYRQLPEEGLKFMVYLQKENIIDESGMPKERFSAEFPKEGPSILRIQQVVRGDSAAYFCASSFSGQGAGEQYFGPGTRLTVT.

This clonotype has ten or more counts. J is TRBJ2-7 and V is TRBV6-2 or TRBV6-3, with TRBD1 as a possible D gene (5 bases). V lost 0 bases and J 6 bases, leaving 12 bases between the germline ends. Per the germline V gene, CDR1 is MNHEY and CDR2 is SVGEGT. The CDR3 loop spans 14 amino acids. CDR3: CASSYSSRVGEQYF. Written as DNA, the CDR3 is TGTGCCAGCAGTTACTCGTCCAGGGTTGGCGAGCAGTACTTC.

This clonotype was seen repeatedly, ten times or more. The chain links TRBV15 to TRBJ1-1; D is possibly TRBD1 (5 bases). The CDR3 sequence is 13 residues long. With 5 bases removed from V and 4 bases from J, the gap between germline ends came to 11 bases. Germline V gene lookup returns CDR1 LNHNV and CDR2 YYDKDF (reference sequence). The CDR3 reads CATSLSGGTEAFF. The DNA of the CDR3 is TGTGCCACCAGCTTATCGGGGGGCACTGAAGCTTTCTTT.

This clonotype was seen ten or more times. This chain joins TRBV5-6 and TRBJ2-5; the D call may be TRBD1 or TRBD2 (6 bases each). Germline CDR1 and CDR2: SGHDT and YYEEEE. The CDR3 length is 16 residues. V was shortened by 0 bases and J by 1 base, with 13 bases between the two germline ends. The DNA for the CDR3 is TGTGCCAGCAGCTTGGTGAGGGGGGCTCGCCAAGAGACCCAGTACTTC. It translates to CASSLVRGARQETQYF.

This clonotype was counted at least ten times. The chain links TRBV20-1 to TRBJ2-3; no clear D. Looked up from germline, CDR1 is DFQATT and CDR2 is SNEGSKA (reference sequence). CDR3 length: 15 residues. Trimming took off 2 bases at V and 2 bases at J, with 14 bases between the two ends. The CDR3, as DNA: TGCAGTGCTAGACACGCAGCAACCTTCACAGATACGCAGTATTTT. Protein sequence: CSARHAATFTDTQYF.

This clonotype was recorded many times. The chain employs TRBV5-1 and TRBJ1-4, with a tentative D call TRBD1 (5 bases). The CDR3 consists of 15 residues. The germline CDR1 and CDR2 sequences are SGHRS and YFSETQ. V was shortened by 1 base and J by 8 bases, with 15 bases between the two germline ends. The CDR3 sequence is CASSLSRGGDEKLFF. The CDR3 DNA sequence: TGCGCCAGCAGCTTGTCTCGGGGGGGTGACGAAAAACTGTTTTTT.

The table lists this clonotype with many counts. The CDR3 here is CASSPTGEETQYF. Here the CDR3 DNA reads TGTGCCAGCAGTCCGACAGGGGAAGAGACCCAGTACTTC. The V and J genes are TRBV12-3 or TRBV12-4 and TRBJ2-5; 8 positions match TRBD1. This CDR3 region has 13 residues. The ends lost 5 bases at V and 3 bases at J; junction bases unmatched: 2.

The rearrangement uses TRBV6-5 and TRBJ2-2, with a possible D match to TRBD2 (5 bases). CDR1 and CDR2 from the germline V gene are MNHEY and SVGAGI. The CDR3 consists of 18 residues. Trimming pared 0 bases from V and 3 bases from J, leaving 17 bases between. The CDR3 nucleotides are TGTGCCAGCAGTTACTCCCCCCGCTTTCGGGGAGACACCGGGGAGCTGTTTTTT. Translated: CASSYSPRFRGDTGELFF.

In its sample, this clonotype was seen many times. The chain links TRBV9 to TRBJ2-1; D is unclear. V lost 4 bases and J 5 bases, leaving 10 bases between the germline ends. Germline V gives CDR1 SGDLS, CDR2 YYNGEE. This CDR3 spans 13 amino acids. Written as DNA, the CDR3 is TGTGCCAGCAGCCCCAATCGCCACAATGAGCAGTTCTTC. This gives the protein CASSPNRHNEQFF.

This clonotype was found many times. The chain carries TRBV20-1 and TRBJ1-4; D not certain. Trimming left V 0 bases short and J 3 bases short, with 14 bases between. From germline, CDR1 is DFQATT and CDR2 SNEGSKA (reference sequence). The CDR3 length is 16 residues. CDR3 sequence: CSARDGLRSANEKLFF. The CDR3 bases are TGCAGTGCTAGAGATGGGTTGAGGAGCGCTAATGAAAAACTGTTTTTT.

Many counts were recorded for this clonotype. The chain couples TRBV11-2 to TRBJ2-1; no firm D call. Germline CDR1 SGHAT, CDR2 FQNNGV. Trimming stripped 0 bases from V and 4 bases from J, with 10 bases between. This CDR3 is built from 15 residues. The chain's CDR3 is CASSLDLGRYNEQFF. Here the CDR3 DNA reads TGTGCCAGCAGCTTAGATCTTGGCAGATACAATGAGCAGTTCTTC.

This chain connects TRBV5-5 to TRBJ1-5; maybe TRBD1 (6 bases). The CDR3 sequence is 15 residues long. The ends were cut back, 6 bases at V and 2 bases at J, with 15 bases in the middle. In germline, CDR1 is SGHKS, CDR2 YYEKEE (reference sequence). CDR3 amino acids: CASTSGGAGNQPQHF. The CDR3 DNA reads as TGTGCCAGCACCAGCGGGGGCGCGGGCAATCAGCCCCAGCATTTT.

This clonotype was detected ten times or more. The chain joins TRBV6-2 or TRBV6-3 to TRBJ2-7; D is possibly TRBD2 (5 bases). The V and J ends lost 2 bases and 3 bases respectively, with 14 bases between them. CDR1 and CDR2 (germline): MNHEY, SVGEGT. The CDR3 contains 15 residues. CDR3 loop: CASSYRSTGNYEQYF. Here the CDR3 DNA reads TGTGCCAGCAGTTACCGGAGTACGGGGAACTACGAGCAGTACTTC.